What follows are 30 T cell receptor beta chains derived from one specimen sequenced in a study of beta chain features in type 1 diabetes (dated by TCRdb to 2017 to 2018). What the authors observed across the whole study: Type 1 diabetes patients showed a moderate but significant shortening of TCRB CDR3 length in all four CD4+ subsets.

The antigens for these receptors are not known. The library was generated by the immunoSEQ multiplex PCR assay. The entire isolated RNA was reverse transcribed using the High Capacity cDNA Reverse Transcription Kit, and thus expressed TCRB transcripts were sequenced. The table was pulled from immuneACCESS by TCRdb, which kept in-frame rearrangements only. Such tables lose some clones; where checked, under half of the loss comes from unresolved V genes, and the rest has no known cause. A total of hundreds of thousands of clones appear in this sample, around 15% of them only once. The ten largest clonotypes hold around 0.022% of the sample. Specimen: naive CD4+ T cells from blood. The sample's cell subset or site label, decoded: true naive CD4+ T cells. The receptor source for this set is a man between 18 and 35 years old with type 1 diabetes.

The sample holds a few counts of this clone. The rearrangement links TRBV29-1 to TRBJ2-3, with D perhaps TRBD2 (5 bases). Germline assignment: CDR1 SQVTM and CDR2 ANQGSEA. The V end lost 2 bases, the J end lost 6 bases, and 18 bases lay between the germline ends. The CDR3 spans 15 residues. Here the CDR3 reads CSVERWGEARDTQYF. The CDR3 region has the DNA TGCAGCGTTGAACGATGGGGAGAGGCCAGGGATACGCAGTATTTT.

The CDR3 sequence is CASSYMGGNEQFF. The CDR3 DNA reads as TGTGCCAGCAGTTACATGGGGGGAAATGAGCAGTTCTTC. The chain has TRBV6-5 and TRBJ2-1, with D possibly matching TRBD2 (6 bases). The V and J ends lost 2 bases and 7 bases respectively, with 9 bases between them. The CDR3 extends over 13 amino acids. In germline, CDR1 is MNHEY, CDR2 SVGAGI.

This clone was seen a handful of times. J is TRBJ2-3 and V is TRBV5-4; 10 bases align to TRBD2. The CDR3 has 16 residues. J was trimmed by 5 bases and V by 5 bases; bases with no gene match: 11. Looked up from germline, CDR1 is SGHNT and CDR2 is YYREEE (reference sequence). The CDR3 protein is CASSSPAGGPEDTQYF. The CDR3 DNA reads as TGTGCCAGCAGTTCACCAGCGGGGGGGCCGGAAGATACGCAGTATTTT.

This clone was picked up a small number of times. The V gene is TRBV6-1, the J gene TRBJ1-6; TRBD1 might be the D (5 bases). Trimming removed 6 bases from V and 12 bases from J, with 9 bases in between. Germline V CDR1 and CDR2: MNHNS, SASEGT. The CDR3 spans 11 residues. The CDR3 loop reads CASSLGEPLHF. The CDR3 DNA follows: TGTGCCAGCAGCCTGGGGGAACCCCTCCACTTT.

This clone was seen a few times. V usage is TRBV7-8 and J usage is TRBJ2-3, with D tentatively TRBD2 (5 bases). This CDR3 is 17 amino acids long. In germline, CDR1 is SGHVS, CDR2 FQNEAQ. Trimming cost V 5 bases and J 0 bases, with 18 bases left between them. This CDR3 reads CASSNYIKRKSTDTQYF. CDR3 DNA sequence: TGTGCCAGCAGCAACTACATAAAGCGGAAGAGCACAGATACGCAGTATTTT.

V usage is TRBV5-1 and J usage is TRBJ2-3; D might be TRBD1 (5 bases). The CDR3 covers 15 residues. V was clipped by 5 bases and J by 1 base, with 14 bases between them. CDR1 and CDR2 from the germline V gene are SGHRS and YFSETQ. The CDR3 sequence is CASRDGHSGTDTQYF. CDR3 sequence (DNA): TGCGCCAGCAGAGACGGACATTCTGGCACAGATACGCAGTATTTT.

The sample holds a few counts of this clone. V is TRBV21-1 and J is TRBJ1-2; the D call TRBD1 from the table was never checked on the DNA. TRBV21-1 is a listed pseudogene. This CDR3 region has 13 residues. The CDR3 nucleotides read TGTGCCAGCAGGGATCAGGGAAAGCATGGCTACACCTTC. Protein: CASRDQGKHGYTF.

This clone was counted only a few times. The chain recombines TRBV13 with TRBJ2-4, with D unresolved. The CDR3 is 12 residues long. Trimming removed 1 base from V and 2 bases from J, with 0 bases in between. CDR1 is PRHDT and CDR2 is FYEKMQ in the germline V gene (reference sequence). CDR3 residues: CASSLAKNIQYF. CDR3 nucleotides: TGTGCCAGCAGCTTAGCCAAAAACATTCAGTACTTC.

The genes are TRBV4-1 and TRBJ1-1; the D is unclear. The V end lost 1 base, the J end lost 4 bases, and 7 bases lay between the germline ends. The CDR3 covers 13 residues. CDR1 and CDR2 (germline): MGHRA, YSYEKL. The CDR3 DNA reads TGCGCCAGCAGCCAAGTGATGGGCACTGAAGCTTTCTTT. Protein product: CASSQVMGTEAFF.

This clone was found a few times. The gene calls are TRBV13 and TRBJ2-5; the D is unclear. The ends were cut back, 7 bases at V and 3 bases at J, with 9 bases in the middle. The germline gives CDR1 PRHDT, CDR2 FYEKMQ (reference sequence). CDR3 length: 12 residues. The CDR3 DNA sequence: TGTGCCAGCACAGGCAAAAAAGAGACCCAGTACTTC. Amino acids: CASTGKKETQYF.

This clone was counted only a few times. The rearrangement uses TRBV19 and TRBJ1-5; no clear D. V lost 1 base, J lost 2 bases, and 6 bases lay in between. Per germline, CDR1 LNHDA and CDR2 SQIVND (reference sequence). This CDR3 has 14 residues. The CDR3 sequence is CASSIALGNQPQHF. The DNA of the CDR3 is TGTGCCAGTAGTATAGCACTCGGCAATCAGCCCCAGCATTTT.

The chain couples TRBV7-9 to TRBJ2-1; D is possibly TRBD2 (6 bases). The CDR3 has 16 residues. Per the germline V gene, CDR1 is SEHNR and CDR2 is FQNEAQ (reference sequence). V gave up 2 bases and J gave up 1 base, with 12 bases separating them. The CDR3 loop is CASSLYGGASYNEQFF. The CDR3 nucleotides read TGTGCCAGCAGCTTATATGGAGGGGCATCCTACAATGAGCAGTTCTTC.

This clone was seen more than once but under ten times. In the same sample, other DNA sequences code for this CDR3. The genes are TRBV5-1 and TRBJ2-3; 10 bases fit TRBD2. Germline CDR1 and CDR2: SGHRS and YFSETQ. The length of the CDR3 is 16 residues. Unmatched junction bases numbered 4, after V lost 0 bases and J lost 3 bases. CDR3 coding DNA: TGCGCCAGCAGCTTGGGAGCTAGCGGGGGAACAGATACGCAGTATTTT. This gives the protein CASSLGASGGTDTQYF.

This chain connects TRBV30 to TRBJ1-5; D not resolved. CDR1 and CDR2 from the germline V gene are GTSNPN and SVGIG (reference sequence). V lost 3 bases and J lost 3, with 9 bases in between. The CDR3 covers 13 residues. This CDR3 is CAWSGGINQPQHF. The CDR3, as DNA: TGTGCCTGGAGCGGAGGGATCAATCAGCCCCAGCATTTT.

This clone was picked up a small number of times. CDR3 sequence (DNA): TGTGCCAGCAGGGGGGCCTCACGTACGCAGTATTTT. It is translated as CASRGASRTQYF. The rearrangement uses TRBV25-1 and TRBJ2-3; a weak D match, TRBD1 (6 bases). V lost 6 bases and J lost 8, with 12 bases in between. Germline V CDR1 and CDR2: MGHDK, SYGVNS. This CDR3 has 12 residues.

V usage is TRBV6-1 and J usage is TRBJ1-3; D is unresolved. There are 14 residues in the CDR3. Germline-derived CDR1 and CDR2 are MNHNS and SASEGT. The ends were cut back, 2 bases at V and 0 bases at J, with 5 bases in the middle. The CDR3 reads CASSEPSSGNTIYF. DNA for the CDR3: TGTGCCAGCAGTGAACCTAGCTCTGGAAACACCATATATTTT.

V and J are TRBV7-8 and TRBJ1-5; no reliable D call. CDR3 length equals 15 residues. Germline V gene sequence: CDR1 SGHVS, CDR2 FQNEAQ. Trimming left V 4 bases short and J 0 bases short, with 10 bases between. CDR3 sequence reads: CASSSAGYSNQPQHF. CDR3 DNA sequence: TGTGCCAGCAGCTCGGCAGGCTATAGCAATCAGCCCCAGCATTTT.

Worth noting for this clone: This sample includes further DNA sequences coding for the same CDR3. The chain couples TRBV5-1 to TRBJ2-3; D possibly corresponds to TRBD1 (6 bases). The germline gives CDR1 SGHRS, CDR2 YFSETQ. This CDR3 has 14 amino acids. V was trimmed by 4 bases and J by 0 bases, leaving 9 bases between them. CDR3 nucleotides: TGCGCCAGCAGCCTGGACAGTAGCACAGATACGCAGTATTTT. As protein: CASSLDSSTDTQYF.

In its sample, this clone was seen a few times. V gene TRBV30 combines with J gene TRBJ1-3, with 7 bases fitting TRBD1. Trimming took 4 bases from V and 1 from J; bases not matched to a gene: 4. The CDR3 runs to 14 residues. Germline CDR1 reads GTSNPN; CDR2 reads SVGIG (reference sequence). The CDR3 nucleotides read TGTGCCTGGACCAGGGGGTGGTCTGGAAACACCATATATTTT. Amino acids: CAWTRGWSGNTIYF.

The chain has TRBV18 and TRBJ1-2, with TRBD1 matching over 7 bases. This CDR3 is built from 15 residues. Germline V CDR1 and CDR2: KGHSH, LQKENI. The trim removed 3 bases at V and 4 bases at J, leaving 8 bases unmatched. CDR3 in amino acids: CASSPGTDPLYGYTF. The CDR3 region has the DNA TGTGCCAGCTCACCTGGGACAGACCCCCTCTATGGCTACACCTTC.

This chain uses TRBV7-9 with TRBJ1-1; the match to TRBD1 covers 7 bases. Per the germline V gene, CDR1 is SEHNR and CDR2 is FQNEAQ (reference sequence). The CDR3 consists of 13 residues. The junction had 4 bases not matched to a gene; V was cut back by 2 bases and J by 7 bases. The CDR3 bases are TGTGCCAGCAGCTTATCCCGGGACAGTGAAGCTTTCTTT. This sequence encodes CASSLSRDSEAFF.

The rearrangement links TRBV27 to TRBJ1-5, with D possibly TRBD1 on 5 matching bases. Trimming cost V 2 bases and J 6 bases, with 8 bases left between them. Germline V CDR1 and CDR2: MNHEY, SMNVEV (reference sequence). The CDR3 totals 13 residues. The CDR3 region has the DNA TGTGCCAGCAGTTTACGGGGGGGTCAGCCCCAGCATTTT. This sequence encodes CASSLRGGQPQHF.

This clone turned up a few times. The chain joins TRBV30 to TRBJ2-2; no firm D call. Per germline, CDR1 GTSNPN and CDR2 SVGIG (reference sequence). The CDR3 is 14 amino acids. V was cut by 0 bases and J by 5 bases, with 10 bases left in between. The CDR3 sequence is CAWSVGTLTGELFF. CDR3 DNA: TGTGCCTGGAGTGTTGGCACCCTAACCGGGGAGCTGTTTTTT.

The rearrangement uses TRBV7-3 and TRBJ1-1, with a tentative D call TRBD1 (5 bases). Trimming took off 5 bases at V and 1 base at J, with 14 bases between the two ends. The CDR3 extends over 15 amino acids. Germline V lookup: CDR1 SGHTA, CDR2 FQGTGA. CDR3 nucleotides: TGTGCCAGCAGCCCAGGACACGGGCCGAACACTGAAGCTTTCTTT. This sequence encodes CASSPGHGPNTEAFF. The whole variable domain, filled in from reference TRBV7-3 and TRBJ1-1, reads GAGVSQTPSNKVTEKGKYVELRCDPISGHTALYWYRQSLGQGPEFLIYFQGTGAADDSGLPNDRFFAVRPEGSVSTLKIQRTERGDSAVYLCASSPGHGPNTEAFFGQGTRLTVV.

The chain links TRBV7-2 to TRBJ2-1; maybe TRBD2 (6 bases). The CDR3 length is 14 residues. The V gene's germline CDR1 is SGHTA and CDR2 FQGNSA. V dropped 5 bases and J dropped 10 bases, with 18 bases sitting between them. CDR3 DNA: TGTGCCAGCAGCCCCCCGGGACTCCCTGGCGAGCAGTTCTTC. Amino acid sequence: CASSPPGLPGEQFF.

CDR3 nucleotide sequence: TGTGCCAGCAGCCCGGGGAGGGATCAAGAGACCCAGTACTTC. It yields the protein CASSPGRDQETQYF. The rearrangement joins TRBV7-9 to TRBJ2-5; 7 bases line up with TRBD2. This CDR3 is 14 amino acids long. Trimming cost V 5 bases and J 2 bases; bases outside gene matches: 5. CDR1 SEHNR and CDR2 FQNEAQ come from the germline V gene (reference sequence).

The table lists this clone with a count of one. The rearrangement joins TRBV28 to TRBJ1-2; weak D call: TRBD1 (6 bases). With 8 bases removed from V and 8 bases from J, the gap between germline ends came to 15 bases. This CDR3 comprises 12 residues. CDR1 and CDR2 (germline): MDHEN, SYDVKM. CDR3 nucleotides: TGTGCCAGCCCTACAGGGTTGTACGGCTACACCTTC. Its translation is CASPTGLYGYTF.

This clone came up a few times. The chain carries TRBV5-4 and TRBJ1-1; D gene uncertain. Deletions cut 0 bases from V and 3 bases from J, with 12 bases between. Germline lookup yields CDR1 SGHNT and CDR2 YYREEE (reference sequence). This CDR3 has 15 amino acids. CDR3 DNA: TGTGCCAGCAGCTTGGGCGCCGGGAGGGACACTGAAGCTTTCTTT. Translation: CASSLGAGRDTEAFF.

The J gene is TRBJ2-3, the V gene TRBV2, with D unclear. The CDR3 is 11 amino acids. From germline, CDR1 is SNHLY and CDR2 FYNNEI. Trimming took 7 bases from V and 2 from J, leaving 4 bases between them. The CDR3 region is CASKVTDTQYF. In DNA, the CDR3 is TGTGCCAGCAAGGTCACAGATACGCAGTATTTT.

In this sample, this clone turned up a few times. This chain uses TRBV2 with TRBJ1-5; TRBD1 agrees at 7 bases. Germline V gives CDR1 SNHLY, CDR2 FYNNEI. With V trimmed by 4 bases and J by 5 bases, 2 bases remained unmatched. CDR3 size: 13 residues. In nucleotides, the CDR3 is TGTGCCAGCAGTGCTGACAGGGATCAGCCCCAGCATTTT. This sequence encodes CASSADRDQPQHF.